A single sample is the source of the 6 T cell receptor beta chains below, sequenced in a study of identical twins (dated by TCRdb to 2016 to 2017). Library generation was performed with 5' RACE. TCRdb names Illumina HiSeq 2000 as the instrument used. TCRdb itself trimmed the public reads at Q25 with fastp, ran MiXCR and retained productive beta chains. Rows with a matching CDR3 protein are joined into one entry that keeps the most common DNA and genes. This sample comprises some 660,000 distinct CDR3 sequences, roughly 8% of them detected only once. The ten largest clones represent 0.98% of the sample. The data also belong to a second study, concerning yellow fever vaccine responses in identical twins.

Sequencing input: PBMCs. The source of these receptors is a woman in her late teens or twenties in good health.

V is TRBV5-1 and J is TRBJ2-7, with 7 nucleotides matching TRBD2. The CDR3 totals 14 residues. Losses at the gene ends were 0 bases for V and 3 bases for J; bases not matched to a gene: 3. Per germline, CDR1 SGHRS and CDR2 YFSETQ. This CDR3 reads CASSLEGDYYEQYF. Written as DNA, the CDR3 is TGCGCCAGCAGCTTGGAAGGGGACTACTACGAGCAGTACTTC.

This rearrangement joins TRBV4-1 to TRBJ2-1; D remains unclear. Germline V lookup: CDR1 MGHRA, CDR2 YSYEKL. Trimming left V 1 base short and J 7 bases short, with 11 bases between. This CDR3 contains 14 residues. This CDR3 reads CASSQVNSGNEQFF. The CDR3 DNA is TGCGCCAGCAGCCAAGTCAACAGTGGGAATGAGCAGTTCTTC.

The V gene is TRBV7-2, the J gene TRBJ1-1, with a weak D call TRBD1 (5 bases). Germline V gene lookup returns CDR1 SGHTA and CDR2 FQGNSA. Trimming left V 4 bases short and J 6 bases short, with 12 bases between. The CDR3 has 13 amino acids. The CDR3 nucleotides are TGTGCCAGCAGCTCCCTTGGGGGGTCTGAAGCTTTCTTT. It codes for CASSSLGGSEAFF.

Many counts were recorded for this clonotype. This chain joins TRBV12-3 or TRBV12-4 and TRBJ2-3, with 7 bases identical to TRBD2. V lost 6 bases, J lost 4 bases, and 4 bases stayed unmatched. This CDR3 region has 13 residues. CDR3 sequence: CASRRAGADTQYF. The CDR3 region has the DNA TGTGCCAGCAGACGGGCGGGGGCAGATACGCAGTATTTT.

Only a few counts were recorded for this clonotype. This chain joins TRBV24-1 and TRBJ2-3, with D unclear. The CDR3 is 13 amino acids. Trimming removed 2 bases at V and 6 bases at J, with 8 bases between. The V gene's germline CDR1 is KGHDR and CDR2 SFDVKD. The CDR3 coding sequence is TGTGCCACCAGTGATTACCCCACGGATACGCAGTATTTT. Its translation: CATSDYPTDTQYF.

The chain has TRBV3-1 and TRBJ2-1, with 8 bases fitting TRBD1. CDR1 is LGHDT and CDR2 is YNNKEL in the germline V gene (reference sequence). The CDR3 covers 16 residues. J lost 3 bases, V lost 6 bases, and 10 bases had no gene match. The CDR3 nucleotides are TGTGCCAGCAGTCTTCTATCGACAGGGGTCTACAATGAGCAGTTCTTC. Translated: CASSLLSTGVYNEQFF.